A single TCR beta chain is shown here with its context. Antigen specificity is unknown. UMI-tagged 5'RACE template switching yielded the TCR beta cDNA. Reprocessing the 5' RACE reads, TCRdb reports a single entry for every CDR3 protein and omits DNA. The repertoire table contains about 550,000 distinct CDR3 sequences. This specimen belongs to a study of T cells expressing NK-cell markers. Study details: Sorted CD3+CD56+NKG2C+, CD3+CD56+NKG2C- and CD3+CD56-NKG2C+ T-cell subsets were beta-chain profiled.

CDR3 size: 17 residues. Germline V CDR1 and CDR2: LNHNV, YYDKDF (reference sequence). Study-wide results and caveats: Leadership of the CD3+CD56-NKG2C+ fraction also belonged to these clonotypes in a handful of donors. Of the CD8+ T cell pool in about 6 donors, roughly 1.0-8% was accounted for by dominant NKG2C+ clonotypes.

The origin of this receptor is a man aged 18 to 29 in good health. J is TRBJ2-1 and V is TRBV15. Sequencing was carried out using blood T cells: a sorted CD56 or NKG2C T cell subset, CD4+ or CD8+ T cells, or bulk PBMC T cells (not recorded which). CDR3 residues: CATSTQINSPTYNEQFF.